This TCR beta chain was sequenced in a study of blood T cell repertoires in COVID-19. Study as a whole: Whether acute or convalescent, the COVID-19 samples came from the United States, Italy and Spain. PBMCs, B-cell-depleted T cells, or T cells were the source of the cDNA or gDNA that made up the material.

Original handling: Estimates of nucleated cell counts were drawn from the amplification of reference gene primers. Only in-frame clones appear in the TCRdb table, and some are missing; sequencing was by immunoSEQ multiplex PCR. The DNA was the basis for D and trimming; V, J and clone size are from that table. The sample has roughly 140,000 clones, 85% to 90% seen once. The V segment lost 6 bases and the J segment 6 bases; nucleotides outside the gene matches: 7. CDR1 is KGHSH, CDR2 LQKENI, per germline. This CDR3 has 15 amino acids. V usage is TRBV18 and J usage is TRBJ1-4, with 10 positions matching TRBD1. Material: peripheral blood. The TCR comes from a woman aged 40 to 50 with acute or convalescent COVID-19. The CDR3 DNA sequence: TGTGCCAGCTCTCATGACAGGGGGCGGCATGAAAAACTGTTTTTT. Its protein is CASSHDRGRHEKLFF.